The entry below describes one T cell receptor beta chain. Antigen specificity is unknown. Germline V gene lookup returns CDR1 MGHRA and CDR2 YSYEKL. With V trimmed by 0 bases and J by 4 bases, 6 bases remained unmatched. The CDR3 spans 16 residues. Every subset had its genomic DNA shared out evenly among several immunoSEQ plates. Only in-frame clones appear in the TCRdb table, and some are missing; sequencing was by immunoSEQ multiplex PCR. Among a few million clones listed, just over 90% were seen once. These data belong to a study of shared clonotypes between healthy human individuals. Study-wide results and limits: Non-shared clonotypes had lower generation probabilities than clonotypes shared by all four sorted-subset donors.

This sequence was found in a young man in good health. Some clones in this sample may be carry-over from other donors' samples. Source material: naive CD4+ T cells from PBMCs. Documented subset: CD45RA+ positively selected. The gene calls are TRBV4-1 and TRBJ1-2; 9 nucleotides line up with TRBD1. The CDR3 coding sequence is TGCGCCAGCAGCCAAGAAAGGACAGGGGCAATCTATGGCTACACCTTC. Translated, it gives CASSQERTGAIYGYTF.